The 8 T cell receptor beta chains in this list originate from one sample, sequenced in a study of T cell responses to AZD1222 COVID-19 vaccine. Generated by immunoSEQ multiplex PCR, the TCRdb table keeps only in-frame clones and is missing some. Of about 84,000 clones in the sample, roughly 85% are singletons; the top ten hold around 10%. The sample consisted of peripheral blood, taken 28 days after the second AZD1222 dose. The receptors were sampled from an adult who received the AZD1222 COVID-19 vaccine.

V usage is TRBV6-5 and J usage is TRBJ2-7; tentative D call: TRBD1 (6 bases). The germline CDR1 and CDR2 sequences are MNHEY and SVGAGI. This CDR3 is 14 amino acids long. V was shortened by 5 bases and J by 0 bases, with 11 bases between the two germline ends. The CDR3 loop is CASSPDRSSYEQYV. The CDR3 coding sequence is TGTGCCAGCAGTCCCGACAGGTCCTCCTACGAGCAGTACGTC.

V gene TRBV12-3 or TRBV12-4 combines with J gene TRBJ1-1; tentatively, D is TRBD1 (5 bases). V was shortened by 7 bases and J by 1 base, with 10 bases between the two germline ends. The CDR3 loop spans 13 amino acids. In DNA form, the CDR3 reads TGTGCCAGCACCGAGGGGAAGAACACTGAAGCTTTCTTT. It is translated as CASTEGKNTEAFF.

About this clone: This sample includes further DNA sequences coding for the same CDR3. This chain uses TRBV5-1 with TRBJ2-6; D possibly corresponds to TRBD2 (5 bases). The CDR3 is 15 residues long. Germline CDR1 and CDR2: SGHRS and YFSETQ. Trimming removed 0 bases at V and 3 bases at J, with 7 bases between. The CDR3 here is CASSLGGSGANVLTF. The CDR3, as DNA: TGCGCCAGCAGCTTGGGAGGGAGTGGGGCCAACGTCCTGACTTTC.

V gene TRBV11-2 combines with J gene TRBJ1-2, with 7 nucleotides matching TRBD1. Germline assignment: CDR1 SGHAT and CDR2 FQNNGV. V was pared by 4 bases and J by 0 bases, with 5 bases of the junction left unmatched. The length of the CDR3 is 15 residues. The CDR3 reads CASSYRQGSNYGYTF. CDR3 sequence (DNA): TGTGCCAGCAGCTACCGACAGGGATCTAACTATGGCTACACCTTC. Full variable domain (remainder filled in from reference TRBV11-2 and TRBJ1-2): EAGVAQSPRYKIIEKRQSVAFWCNPISGHATLYWYQQILGQGPKLLIQFQNNGVVDDSQLPKDRFSAERLKGVDSTLKIQPAKLEDSAVYLCASSYRQGSNYGYTFGSGTRLTVV.

The sample holds many counts of this clone. The chain couples TRBV27 to TRBJ2-7; D ambiguous. The CDR3 loop spans 14 amino acids. V shed 5 bases and J shed 0 bases, with 11 bases lying between them. Germline V gives CDR1 MNHEY, CDR2 SMNVEV (reference sequence). The CDR3 DNA follows: TGTGCCAGCAGTCTAAGCGAAAGCTCCTACGAGCAGTACTTC. This codes for CASSLSESSYEQYF.

The chain employs TRBV4-3 and TRBJ1-6, with TRBD1 as a possible D gene (5 bases). The V gene's germline CDR1 is LGHNA and CDR2 YSLEER. The CDR3 runs to 17 residues. Trimming removed 1 base at V and 8 bases at J, with 18 bases between. The CDR3 region has the DNA TGCGCCAGCAGCCAAGGTGCAGGGAATTTCGGAGATTCACCCCTCCACTTT. Translated, it gives CASSQGAGNFGDSPLHF.

The chain couples TRBV10-3 to TRBJ1-4, with TRBD1 identical over 7 bases. This CDR3 spans 16 amino acids. The V segment lost 2 bases and the J segment 5 bases; nucleotides outside the gene matches: 8. CDR1 is ENHRY and CDR2 is SYGVKD in the germline V gene. CDR3 sequence: CAISETATGKNEKLFF. For the CDR3, the DNA is TGTGCCATCAGTGAGACTGCGACAGGGAAAAATGAAAAACTGTTTTTT.

V and J are TRBV19 and TRBJ1-1; TRBD1 agrees at 11 bases. The CDR3 loop spans 16 amino acids. V gave up 3 bases and J gave up 5 bases; unmatched junction bases: 8. Germline CDR1 is LNHDA and CDR2 is SQIVND (reference sequence). CDR3 in DNA: TGTGCCAGTAGTATTCGGATGGGGACAGGGGGGACTGAAGCTTTCTTT. This sequence encodes CASSIRMGTGGTEAFF.